Following are 16 T cell receptor beta chains from one sample sequenced in a study of T cell clonality in common variable immunodeficiency. TCRdb keeps only in-frame clones here, not all; method: immunoSEQ multiplex PCR. The sample has some 39,000 clones, none seen only once; the top ten hold over 1.2%. Sequencing was performed on peripheral blood mononuclear cells. These TCRs come from a person between 18 and 69 years old in good health.

In this sample, this clone turned up many times. The CDR3 spells CAWSLKETQYF. CDR3 bases read: TGTGCCTGGAGCCTAAAAGAGACC. V and J are TRBV30 and TRBJ2-5; no firm D call. Read data end 3 residues before the CDR3 end; the end is taken from the germline J gene. The CDR3 has 11 amino acids. The germline gives CDR1 GTSNPN, CDR2 SVGIG (reference sequence). The V gene lost 3 bases and the J gene lost 3 bases, with 5 bases spanning the gap.

This clone was counted at least ten times. This CDR3 is CASSASNTEAFF. The part of the CDR3 DNA that was read is TGTGCCAGCAGTGCCTCGAACACTGAA. The chain joins TRBV2 to TRBJ1-1, with no clear D. The read terminates 3 residues before the CDR3 end, so the remaining end is supplied by the germline J gene. The length of the CDR3 is 12 residues. Germline CDR1 is SNHLY and CDR2 is FYNNEI. Trimming removed 4 bases at V and 1 base at J, with 4 bases between.

This clone occurred many times. This CDR3 is CASSGGLAGAGEQFF. The part of the CDR3 DNA that was read is TGTGCCAGCAGCGGGGGACTAGCGGGAGCAGGTGAG. The chain employs TRBV2 and TRBJ2-1; TRBD2 aligns across 14 bases. Coverage ceases 3 residues before the CDR3 finishes, and the germline J gene fills in the end. From germline, CDR1 is SNHLY and CDR2 FYNNEI. The CDR3 contains 15 residues. The J segment lost 9 bases and the V segment lost 6 bases, leaving 7 bases of the junction unmatched.

This clone came up a few times. The read falls 3 residues short of the CDR3 end, and the missing part is taken from the germline J gene. Other nucleotide sequences from this sample produce the same CDR3. This sequence joins TRBV2 and TRBJ2-1, with D possibly TRBD2 on 6 matching bases. Germline V gene lookup returns CDR1 SNHLY and CDR2 FYNNEI. This CDR3 has 15 residues. The V gene lost 4 bases and the J gene lost 4 bases, with 14 bases spanning the gap. CDR3 sequence reads: CASSGRRRDYNEQFF. The CDR3 DNA, read in part, is TGTGCCAGCAGTGGACGGAGGCGGGATTACAATGAG.

In this sample, this clone turned up many times. The read gets to within 3 residues of the CDR3 end, and the germline J gene fills in the rest. The rearrangement uses TRBV6-2 or TRBV6-3 and TRBJ1-5, with D perhaps TRBD1 (6 bases). Germline V CDR1 and CDR2: MNHEY, SVGEGT. Trimming took 7 bases from V and 7 from J, leaving 17 bases between them. The CDR3 spans 14 residues. The part of the CDR3 DNA that was read is TGTGCCAGCACCGTTACAGGGTTGGGGCAGCCC. Residues: CASTVTGLGQP. The whole CDR3 sequence is CASTVTGLGQPQHF.

This clone was detected ten times or more. Sequencing ends 3 residues short of the CDR3 end; the germline J gene provides the rest. The chain couples TRBV29-1 to TRBJ1-2; TRBD1 might be the D (5 bases). CDR3 length equals 12 residues. Germline CDR1 reads SQVTM; CDR2 reads ANQGSEA. The V end was cut by 3 bases, the J end by 4 bases, with 9 bases between. The CDR3 bases that were read are TGCAGCGTTGAGGGGGGGTTCTATGGC. Translating gives CSVEGGFYG. The entire CDR3 is CSVEGGFYGYTF.

This clone was counted at least ten times. Read coverage stops 3 residues before the CDR3 terminus; the germline J gene supplies the remainder. This chain connects TRBV5-1 to TRBJ2-5, with D possibly being TRBD1 (5 bases). Germline CDR1 and CDR2: SGHRS and YFSETQ. V dropped 3 bases and J dropped 3 bases, with 18 bases sitting between them. The CDR3 is 16 amino acids. The chain's CDR3 is CASSSGNSVLEETQYF. The CDR3 bases that were read are TGCGCCAGCAGCTCAGGGAACAGTGTTTTGGAAGAGACC.

This clone was observed a handful of times. The CDR3 is cut off 3 residues early in the read; its end comes from the germline J gene. V usage is TRBV10-2 and J usage is TRBJ1-2; unclear D gene. The V end was cut by 0 bases, the J end by 2 bases, with 13 bases between. Germline CDR1 reads WSHSY; CDR2 reads SAAADI. This CDR3 is built from 16 residues. The CDR3 is CASSESNFVRNYGYTF. CDR3 bases read: TGCGCCAGCAGTGAGTCGAATTTCGTCAGAAACTATGGC.

This clone was seen repeatedly, ten times or more. The read ends 3 residues early relative to the CDR3; the germline J gene fills the gap. The chain links TRBV7-8 to TRBJ1-6; the D gene is possibly TRBD1 (6 bases). The CDR3 runs to 15 residues. Deletions cut 8 bases from V and 7 bases from J, with 18 bases between. Germline V gives CDR1 SGHVS, CDR2 FQNEAQ. The CDR3 sequence is CASDQKGTRNSPLHF. The DNA read from the CDR3 is TGTGCCAGCGATCAAAAGGGGACAAGAAATTCACCC. Full variable domain (remainder filled in from reference TRBV7-8 and TRBJ1-6): GAGVSQSPRYKVAKRGQDVALRCDPISGHVSLFWYQQALGQGPEFLTYFQNEAQLDKSGLPSDRFFAERPEGSVSTLKIQRTQQEDSAVYLCASDQKGTRNSPLHFGNGTRLTVT.

This clone was picked up many times. The read comes to an end 3 residues before the CDR3 does, leaving the germline J gene to fill in the end. The V gene is TRBV19, the J gene TRBJ1-1; possibly TRBD1 for D (6 bases). Trimming stripped 7 bases from V and 0 bases from J, with 18 bases between. The CDR3 is made up of 16 amino acids. The germline V gene has CDR1 LNHDA and CDR2 SQIVND (reference sequence). CDR3 region: CASIPTGGRLNTEAFF. Partial CDR3 DNA: TGTGCCAGTATCCCGACAGGAGGGAGGTTGAACACTGAA.

Many counts were recorded for this clone. The read gets to within 3 residues of the CDR3 end, and the germline J gene fills in the rest. The V gene is TRBV19, the J gene TRBJ2-6; 8 nucleotides align to TRBD1. Germline V gives CDR1 LNHDA, CDR2 SQIVND (reference sequence). This CDR3 is 15 amino acids long. V shed 6 bases, J shed 2 bases, and the junction held 3 bases outside the gene matches. The DNA read from the CDR3 is TGTGCCAGTAGACCGACAGGGGCTGGGGCCAACGTC. Translating gives CASRPTGAGANV. The entire CDR3 protein is CASRPTGAGANVLTF.

This clone appeared many times. The read falls 3 residues short of the CDR3 end, and the missing part is taken from the germline J gene. The rearrangement links TRBV20-1 to TRBJ2-5, with D perhaps matching TRBD2 (6 bases). The CDR3 has 16 residues. V was shortened by 6 bases and J by 0 bases, with 20 bases between the two germline ends. Germline CDR1 and CDR2: DFQATT and SNEGSKA (reference sequence). The sequenced part of the CDR3 DNA is TGCAGTGCCCAAGCAGGCATAGCGGCGTACCAAGAGACC. It yields the protein CSAQAGIAAYQET. The CDR3, in full, reads CSAQAGIAAYQETQYF.

On this clone: The CDR3 extends 3 residues past the end of the read, so its final part is completed from the germline J gene. The J gene is TRBJ2-7, the V gene TRBV11-2, with a possible D match to TRBD1 (5 bases). Trimming removed 6 bases from V and 2 bases from J, with 14 bases in between. Germline V gene data show CDR1 as SGHAT and CDR2 as FQNNGV. This CDR3 has 14 residues. CDR3 DNA, as far as it was read: TGTGCCAGCAGTCCACAGGTGAGGACCTACGAG. It encodes CASSPQVRTYE. The entire CDR3 sequence reads CASSPQVRTYEQYF.

This clone was picked up many times. The CDR3 goes on 3 residues after the read ends, and that part is filled in from the germline J gene. The chain carries TRBV20-1 and TRBJ2-5; 9 positions agree with TRBD1. Germline CDR1 DFQATT, CDR2 SNEGSKA (reference sequence). Unmatched junction bases numbered 8, after V lost 6 bases and J lost 0 bases. The CDR3 is 15 residues long. CDR3 loop: CSADSRTGDQETQYF. CDR3 bases read: TGCAGTGCCGACTCAAGGACAGGGGACCAAGAGACC.

This clone was recorded at least ten times. The CDR3 is cut off 3 residues early in the read; its end comes from the germline J gene. J is TRBJ1-5 and V is TRBV7-9; 7 bases align to TRBD1. The CDR3 loop spans 14 amino acids. The V gene end was trimmed by 5 bases and the J gene end by 9 bases; junction bases not matched to a gene: 10. Germline V gene sequence: CDR1 SEHNR, CDR2 FQNEAQ (reference sequence). The CDR3 region is CASSATGAGSPQHF. Incomplete CDR3 DNA: TGTGCCAGCAGCGCTACAGGGGCAGGGTCGCCC.

This clone was observed many times. The read comes to an end 3 residues before the CDR3 does, leaving the germline J gene to fill in the end. The chain links TRBV18 to TRBJ1-6, with 7 bases lining up with TRBD1. Trimming at V came to 2 bases and at J to 6 bases, leaving 7 bases not matched to a gene. Germline V gives CDR1 KGHSH, CDR2 LQKENI. The CDR3 loop spans 16 amino acids. The CDR3 spells CASSPGQGVVNSPLHF. The covered CDR3 bases are TGTGCCAGCTCACCAGGCCAGGGGGTAGTTAATTCACCC.